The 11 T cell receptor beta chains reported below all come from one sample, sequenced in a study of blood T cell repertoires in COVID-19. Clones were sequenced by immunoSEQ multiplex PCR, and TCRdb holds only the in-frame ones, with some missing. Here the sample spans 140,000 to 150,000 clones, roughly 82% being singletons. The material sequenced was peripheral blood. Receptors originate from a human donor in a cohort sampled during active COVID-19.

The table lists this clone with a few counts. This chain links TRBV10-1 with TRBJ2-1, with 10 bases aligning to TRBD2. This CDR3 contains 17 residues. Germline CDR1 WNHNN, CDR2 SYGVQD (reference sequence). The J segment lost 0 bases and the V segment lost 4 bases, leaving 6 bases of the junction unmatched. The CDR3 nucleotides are TGCGCCAGCAGTGGACTAGCGGGCCTTAGCTCCTACAATGAGCAGTTCTTC. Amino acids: CASSGLAGLSSYNEQFF.

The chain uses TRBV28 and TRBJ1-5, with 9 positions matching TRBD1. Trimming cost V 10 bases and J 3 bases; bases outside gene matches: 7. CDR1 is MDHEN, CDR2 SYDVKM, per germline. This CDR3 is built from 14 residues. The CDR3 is CAITGQGINQPQHF. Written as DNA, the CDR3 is TGTGCCATAACGGGACAGGGAATCAATCAGCCCCAGCATTTT.

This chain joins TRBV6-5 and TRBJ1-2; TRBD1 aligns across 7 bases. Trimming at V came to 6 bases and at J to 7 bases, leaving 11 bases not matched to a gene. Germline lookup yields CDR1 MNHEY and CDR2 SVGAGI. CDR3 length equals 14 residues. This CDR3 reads CASSLTGTEVGYTF. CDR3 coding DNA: TGTGCCAGCAGCTTAACCGGGACAGAGGTTGGCTACACCTTC.

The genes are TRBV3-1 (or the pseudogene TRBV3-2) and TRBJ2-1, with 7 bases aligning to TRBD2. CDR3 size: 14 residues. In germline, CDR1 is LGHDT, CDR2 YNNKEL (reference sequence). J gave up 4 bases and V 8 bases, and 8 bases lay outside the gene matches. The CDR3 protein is CASGEGMGYNEQFF. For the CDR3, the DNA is TGTGCCAGCGGGGAGGGGATGGGGTACAATGAGCAGTTCTTC.

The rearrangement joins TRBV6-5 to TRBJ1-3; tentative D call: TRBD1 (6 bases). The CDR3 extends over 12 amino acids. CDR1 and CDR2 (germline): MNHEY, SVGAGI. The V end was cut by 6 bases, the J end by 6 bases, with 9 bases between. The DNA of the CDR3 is TGTGCCAGCAGGACAGGCTTAAACACCATATATTTT. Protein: CASRTGLNTIYF.

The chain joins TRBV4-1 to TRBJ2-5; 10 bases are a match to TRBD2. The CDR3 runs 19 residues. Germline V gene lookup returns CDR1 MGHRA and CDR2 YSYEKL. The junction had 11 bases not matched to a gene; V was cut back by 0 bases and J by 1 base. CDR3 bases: TGCGCCAGCAGCCAAGAGCAAACTAGCGGGAACCCGGGCCAAGAGACCCAGTACTTC. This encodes CASSQEQTSGNPGQETQYF.

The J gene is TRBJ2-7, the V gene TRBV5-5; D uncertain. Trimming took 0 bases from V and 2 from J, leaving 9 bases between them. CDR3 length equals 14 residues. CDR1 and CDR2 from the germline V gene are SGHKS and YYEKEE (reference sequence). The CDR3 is CASSLAVTAYEQYF. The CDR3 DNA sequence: TGTGCCAGCAGCTTGGCCGTAACTGCCTACGAGCAGTACTTC.

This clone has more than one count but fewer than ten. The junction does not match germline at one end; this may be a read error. The CDR3 is CASRPGGDRGCLF. CDR3 nucleotide sequence: TGTGCCAGCAGGCCCGGCGGGGACAGGGGATGTTTATTC. The chain links TRBV6-6 to TRBJ2-7; 10 bases are a match to TRBD1. This CDR3 is 13 amino acids long. Germline values: CDR1 MNHNY, CDR2 SVGAGI (reference sequence).

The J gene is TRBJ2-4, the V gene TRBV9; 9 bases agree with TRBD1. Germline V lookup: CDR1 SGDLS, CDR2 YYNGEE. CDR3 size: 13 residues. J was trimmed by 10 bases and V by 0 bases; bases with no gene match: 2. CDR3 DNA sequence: TGTGCCAGCAGCGTAGGGGGACAGGGAATTCAGTACTTC. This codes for CASSVGGQGIQYF.

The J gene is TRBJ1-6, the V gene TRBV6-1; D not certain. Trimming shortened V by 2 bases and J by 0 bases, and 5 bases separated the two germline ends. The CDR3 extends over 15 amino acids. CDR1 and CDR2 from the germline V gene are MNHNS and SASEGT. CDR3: CASSESSSYNSPLHF. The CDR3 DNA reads TGTGCCAGCAGTGAATCGAGCTCCTATAATTCACCCCTCCACTTT.

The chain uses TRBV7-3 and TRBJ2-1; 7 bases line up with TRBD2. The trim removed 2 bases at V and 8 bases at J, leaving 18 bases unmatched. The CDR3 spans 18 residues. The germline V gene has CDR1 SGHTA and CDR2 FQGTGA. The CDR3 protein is CASSLESPGQRGGYEQFF. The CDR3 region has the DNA TGTGCCAGCAGCTTAGAAAGCCCTGGTCAGCGGGGCGGATATGAGCAGTTCTTC.